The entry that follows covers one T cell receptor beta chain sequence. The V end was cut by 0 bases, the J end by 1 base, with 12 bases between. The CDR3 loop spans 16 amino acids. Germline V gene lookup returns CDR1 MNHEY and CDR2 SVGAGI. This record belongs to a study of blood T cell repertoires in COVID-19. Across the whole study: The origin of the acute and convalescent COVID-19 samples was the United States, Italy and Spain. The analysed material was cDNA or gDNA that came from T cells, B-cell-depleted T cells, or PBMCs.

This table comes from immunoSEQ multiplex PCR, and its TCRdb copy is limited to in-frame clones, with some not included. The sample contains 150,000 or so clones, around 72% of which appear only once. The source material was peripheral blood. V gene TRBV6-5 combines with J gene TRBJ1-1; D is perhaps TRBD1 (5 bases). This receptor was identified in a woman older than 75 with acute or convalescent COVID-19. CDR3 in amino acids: CASSYSYGAANTEAFF. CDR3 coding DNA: TGTGCCAGCAGTTACTCGTATGGGGCAGCGAACACTGAAGCTTTCTTT.